This TCR beta chain was profiled in a study of CXCR3-negative and CXCR3-positive naive CD8 T cells. Study at large: A total of about 135 million TRB reads was generated, with about 1.5 +/- 0.3 million per library. Notes on the study in general: Much lower diversity was found in memory CD8+ cells, while both naive subsets had comparably high diversity. More hydrophobic TRB CDR3s were found in CXCR3-positive naive cells than in CXCR3-negative naive cells.

The CDR3 consists of 12 residues. Germline CDR1 and CDR2: SEHNR and FQNEAQ (reference sequence). A remark on this clonotype: Its antigen remains unidentified.

The study sorted every CD8+ T cell subset in triplicate at 300,000 cells each. UMI-labeled 5' RACE yielded the TRB cDNA libraries. Following a re-call of the 5' RACE reads, TCRdb has one entry per CDR3 protein and lacks DNA. This table holds more than 40,000 distinct CDR3 sequences. This chain joins TRBV7-9 and TRBJ1-1. The clonotype was recovered from a human donor in good health. Some clones in this sample may be carry-over from other donors' samples. The sample taken for sequencing was naive CXCR3- CD8+ T cells from blood. The sample's subset: CD45RO-CCR7+CD27+CD95- naive CD8+ T cells lacking CXCR3 (TNR3-). The CDR3 region is CASSLVGNEAFF. The entire variable domain, with the rest obtained from reference TRBV7-9 and TRBJ1-1, is as follows: DTGVSQNPRHKITKRGQNVTFRCDPISEHNRLYWYRQTLGQGPEFLTYFQNEAQLEKSRLLSDRFSAERPKGSFSTLEIQRTEQGDSAMYLCASSLVGNEAFFGQGTRLTVV.